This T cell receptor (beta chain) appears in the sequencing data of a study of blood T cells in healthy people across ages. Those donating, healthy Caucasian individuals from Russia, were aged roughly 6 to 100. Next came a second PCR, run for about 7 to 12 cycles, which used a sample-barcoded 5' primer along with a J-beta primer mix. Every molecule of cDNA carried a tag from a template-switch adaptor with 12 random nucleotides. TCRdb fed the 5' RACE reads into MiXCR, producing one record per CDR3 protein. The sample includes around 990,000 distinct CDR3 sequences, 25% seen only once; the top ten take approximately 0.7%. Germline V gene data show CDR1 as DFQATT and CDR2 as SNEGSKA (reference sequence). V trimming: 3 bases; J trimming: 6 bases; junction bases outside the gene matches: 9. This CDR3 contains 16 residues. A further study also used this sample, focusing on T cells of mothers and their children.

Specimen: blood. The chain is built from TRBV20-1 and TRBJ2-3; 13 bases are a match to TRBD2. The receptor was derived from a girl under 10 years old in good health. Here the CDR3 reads CSASKTSGGAVDTQYF. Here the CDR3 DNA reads TGCAGTGCTAGTAAAACTAGCGGGGGGGCCGTCGATACGCAGTATTTT.